The 6 T cell receptor beta chains reported below all come from one sample, sequenced in a study of patients and donors after allogeneic stem cell transplantation. TCRdb recomputed calls from the RT-PCR reads with MiXCR, one row per CDR3 protein. This sample has more than 850,000 distinct CDR3 sequences; 18% occur once, and the top ten carry around 6%. The sequencing input was blood, either unsorted or a sorted T cell fraction (not recorded which). These receptors were taken from a human donor who was either an allogeneic HSCT recipient or a stem cell or donor lymphocyte infusion donor (not recorded which). It is not recorded whose cells these are; they may come from a transplant donor.

This clonotype appeared a few times. The rearrangement uses TRBV7-8 and TRBJ2-3; TRBD2 matches at 11 bases. Germline CDR1 is SGHVS and CDR2 is FQNEAQ. The CDR3 spans 14 residues. Trimming cost V 7 bases and J 6 bases; bases outside gene matches: 6. CDR3 region: CASTGTSGWDTQYF. The CDR3 bases are TGTGCCAGCACCGGGACTAGCGGCTGGGATACGCAGTATTTT.

This chain joins TRBV9 and TRBJ2-2; D remains unclear. Trimming cost V 0 bases and J 0 bases, with 12 bases left between them. This CDR3 region has 17 residues. The germline V gene encodes CDR1 SGDLS and CDR2 YYNGEE. The CDR3 coding sequence is TGTGCCAGCAGCGTAGTATCAGCCGCAGCGAACACCGGGGAGCTGTTTTTT. Protein sequence: CASSVVSAAANTGELFF.

J is TRBJ1-1 and V is TRBV12-3 or TRBV12-4, with D unresolved. Trimming took off 5 bases at V and 1 base at J, with 11 bases between the two ends. The CDR3 loop spans 14 amino acids. The CDR3 bases are TGTGCCAGCAGTGCTATCTTCCCGAACACTGAAGCTTTCTTT. This sequence encodes CASSAIFPNTEAFF.

The DNA for the CDR3 is TGTGCCAGCAGTTTAGTCGGGAGAGGTTCACCCCTCCACTTT. As protein: CASSLVGRGSPLHF. The genes are TRBV12-3 or TRBV12-4 and TRBJ1-6; no clear D. This CDR3 spans 14 amino acids. Trimming stripped 1 base from V and 9 bases from J, with 10 bases between.

This sequence joins TRBV20-1 and TRBJ2-3, with 11 bases identical to TRBD2. The CDR3 totals 17 residues. The germline gives CDR1 DFQATT, CDR2 SNEGSKA (reference sequence). The V and J ends lost 3 bases and 3 bases, in that order; junction bases with no gene match: 11. The CDR3 spells CSASTSGRRSRTDTQYF. For the CDR3, the DNA is TGCAGTGCTAGTACTAGCGGGAGAAGATCGCGGACAGATACGCAGTATTTT.

The chain recombines TRBV2 with TRBJ1-5, with 7 bases identical to TRBD1. The CDR3 loop spans 15 amino acids. CDR1 is SNHLY, CDR2 FYNNEI, per germline. V shed 6 bases, J shed 5 bases, and the junction held 10 bases outside the gene matches. This chain's CDR3 is CASRFDRERHQPQHF. The DNA for the CDR3 is TGTGCCAGCAGGTTCGACAGGGAAAGGCATCAGCCCCAGCATTTT. The variable domain in full, with the rest retrieved from reference TRBV2 and TRBJ1-5, is EPEVTQTPSHQVTQMGQEVILRCVPISNHLYFYWYRQILGQKVEFLVSFYNNEISEKSEIFDDQFSVERPDGSNFTLKIRSTKLEDSAMYFCASRFDRERHQPQHFGDGTRLSIL.